The subject of this entry is one T cell receptor (beta chain). Its antigen is unknown. Sequenced by immunoSEQ multiplex PCR; TCRdb stores in-frame clones only, minus some. The sample has some 2,400,000 clones; 90% to 97% are singletons. This sample stems from a study of shared clonotypes between healthy human individuals. About the study: Each donor's CD8 memory used one plate, CD8 naive two, each CD4 subset three. Study-level findings and limits: Richness estimates generally favored naive over memory subsets.

The germline gives CDR1 SGDLS, CDR2 YYNGEE. Trimming cost V 0 bases and J 0 bases, with 7 bases left between them. This CDR3 is 15 amino acids long. Each sample came from a Caucasian adult donor living in Nashville, Tennessee. The sequence was obtained from a man between 18 and 35 years old in good health. V is TRBV9 and J is TRBJ1-5, with D unclear. The sequencing input was naive CD4+ T cells sorted from blood. Subset noted: CD45RA+ positively selected. The DNA of the CDR3 is TGTGCCAGCAGCGTAGACCCAGCTAGCAATCAGCCCCAGCATTTT. It translates to CASSVDPASNQPQHF.